This TCR beta chain was retrieved from a study of blood T cell repertoires in COVID-19. Study summary: PBMCs, B-cell-depleted T cells, or T cells provided the cDNA or gDNA that made up the material.

The CDR3 contains 15 residues. V shed 6 bases and J shed 0 bases, with 15 bases lying between them. Looked up from germline, CDR1 is MNHEY and CDR2 is SVGAGI. Here immunoSEQ multiplex PCR was the method, and the copy in TCRdb shows in-frame clones only, minus some. The profile shows 210,000 or so clones, around 90% of them singletons. This receptor was obtained from a man in his forties or fifties with acute or convalescent COVID-19. The sequenced sample was peripheral blood. V gene TRBV6-5 combines with J gene TRBJ2-7, with D possibly matching TRBD1 (6 bases). In DNA, the CDR3 is TGTGCCAGCAGCAACTTAAGACAGGCCTCCTACGAGCAGTACTTC. This sequence encodes CASSNLRQASYEQYF.